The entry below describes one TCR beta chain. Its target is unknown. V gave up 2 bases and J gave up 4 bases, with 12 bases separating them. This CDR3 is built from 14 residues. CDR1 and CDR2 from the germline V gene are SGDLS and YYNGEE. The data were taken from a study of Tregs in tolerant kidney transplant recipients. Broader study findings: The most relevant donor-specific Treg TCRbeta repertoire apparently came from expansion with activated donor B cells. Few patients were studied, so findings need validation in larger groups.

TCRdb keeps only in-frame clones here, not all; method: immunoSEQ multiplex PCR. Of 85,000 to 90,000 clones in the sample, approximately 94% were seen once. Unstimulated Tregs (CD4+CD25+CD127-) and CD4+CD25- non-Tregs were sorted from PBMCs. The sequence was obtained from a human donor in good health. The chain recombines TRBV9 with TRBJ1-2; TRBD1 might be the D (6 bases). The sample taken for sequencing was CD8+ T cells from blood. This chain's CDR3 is CASSVGQAVYGYTF. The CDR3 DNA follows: TGTGCCAGCAGCGTGGGACAAGCAGTCTATGGCTACACCTTC.